This T cell receptor beta chain is drawn from a study of blood T cell repertoires in COVID-19. Overall study: Samples came from the United States, Italy and Spain, spanning acute and convalescent COVID-19. The cDNA or gDNA used as material had been derived from T cells, B-cell-depleted T cells, or PBMCs.

Original analysis: Amplifying reference gene primers gave estimates of nucleated cell counts. Here immunoSEQ multiplex PCR was the method, and the copy in TCRdb shows in-frame clones only, minus some. That table gives V, J and clone size, and the DNA gave D and trimming. The sample carries roughly 79,000 clones, around 80% recorded once. This receptor was taken from a man in his 60s with active or convalescent COVID-19. The sequencing sample was made of peripheral blood.

CDR3 sequence reads: CASSPTGPHTEAFF. CDR3 sequence (DNA): TGTGCCAGCAGCCCGACAGGCCCGCACACTGAAGCTTTCTTT. The chain has TRBV7-2 and TRBJ1-1, with D maybe TRBD1 (6 bases). Trimming removed 5 bases from V and 3 bases from J, with 13 bases in between. From germline, CDR1 is SGHTA and CDR2 FQGNSA. The CDR3 runs 14 residues.